The 18 T cell receptor beta chains listed next were all sequenced from one sample in a study of Ad26.COV2.S vaccination and SARS-CoV-2 variants. Using immunoSEQ multiplex PCR, the repertoire was profiled, and TCRdb retains in-frame clones only, with some absent. Of about 680,000 clones in the sample, roughly 90% were seen once. The treatment denotes: around 19 received Ad26.COV2.S at low or high dose, single or two shots; several received placebo; per-sample allocation not given. Collection of samples fell on day 63 after the first vaccine or placebo injection. The sample in question was peripheral blood, obtained in a trial of Ad26.COV2.S vaccine versus placebo. These receptors all come from a person between 18 and 59 years old who received the Ad26.COV2.S COVID-19 vaccine or a placebo.

Here the CDR3 reads CASSSRAYEQYF. CDR3 DNA sequence: TGTGCCAGCAGCTCTCGGGCCTACGAGCAGTACTTC. The chain is built from TRBV7-9 and TRBJ2-7, with no clear D. This CDR3 spans 12 amino acids. From germline, CDR1 is SEHNR and CDR2 FQNEAQ (reference sequence). Between the trimmed V and J ends, which lost 4 bases and 2 bases, there was a span of 6 bases.

The CDR3 spells CASSQGTGRPEKLFF. The CDR3 DNA is TGTGCCAGCAGCCAAGGGACAGGGAGACCTGAAAAACTGTTTTTT. V and J are TRBV4-2 and TRBJ1-4; 8 positions match TRBD1. Trimming removed 1 base from V and 7 bases from J; junction bases left unmatched: 5. Germline CDR1 reads LGHNA; CDR2 reads YNFKEQ. CDR3 length: 15 amino acids.

J is TRBJ1-1 and V is TRBV3-1 (or the pseudogene TRBV3-2), with TRBD1 as a possible D gene (5 bases). From germline, CDR1 is LGHDT and CDR2 YNNKEL (reference sequence). The CDR3 loop spans 16 amino acids. V lost 3 bases, J lost 0 bases, and 14 bases lay in between. The DNA of the CDR3 is TGTGCCAGCAGCCAGGGGCCAACAGTAATGAACACTGAAGCTTTCTTT. Protein: CASSQGPTVMNTEAFF.

This clone has a single count. The V gene is TRBV25-1, the J gene TRBJ2-1; the match to TRBD1 covers 7 bases. CDR1 and CDR2 from the germline V gene are MGHDK and SYGVNS. The trim removed 5 bases at V and 1 base at J, leaving 5 bases unmatched. The CDR3 consists of 15 residues. CDR3 residues: CASSSGQASYNEQFF. The DNA for the CDR3 is TGTGCCAGCAGTTCCGGACAGGCTTCCTACAATGAGCAGTTCTTC.

This clone was counted only a few times. The genes are TRBV6-2 or TRBV6-3 and TRBJ2-2, with D perhaps being TRBD1 or TRBD2 (6 bases each). The germline gives CDR1 MNHEY, CDR2 SVGEGT. V lost 2 bases, J lost 2 bases, and 12 bases lay in between. CDR3 length equals 16 residues. CDR3 protein: CASSYQGTVNTGELFF. The CDR3 DNA sequence: TGTGCCAGCAGTTACCAGGGGACTGTTAACACCGGGGAGCTGTTTTTT.

The gene calls are TRBV20-1 and TRBJ2-7; D remains ambiguous. Germline CDR1 reads DFQATT; CDR2 reads SNEGSKA (reference sequence). Trimming removed 5 bases from V and 2 bases from J, with 7 bases in between. The CDR3 sequence is 11 residues long. Written as DNA, the CDR3 is TGCAGTGCTTGGGGAACCTACGAGCAGTACTTC. Its translation: CSAWGTYEQYF.

CDR3 nucleotides: TGTGCCAGCTCACCACGGGGGACGGACGAGCAGTACTTC. Translating gives CASSPRGTDEQYF. J is TRBJ2-7 and V is TRBV18; D is tentatively TRBD1 or TRBD2 (5 bases each). The CDR3 has 13 residues. Trimming took 1 base from V and 5 from J, leaving 9 bases between them. Germline CDR1 is KGHSH and CDR2 is LQKENI.

The chain couples TRBV30 to TRBJ2-3; a possible D gene is TRBD2 (5 bases). The CDR3 covers 14 residues. Germline CDR1 reads GTSNPN; CDR2 reads SVGIG (reference sequence). V was trimmed by 8 bases and J by 1 base, leaving 16 bases between them. CDR3 sequence (DNA): TGTGCCCTAACTGGGTCAGCGGGCACAGATACGCAGTATTTT. It codes for CALTGSAGTDTQYF.

The chain links TRBV5-5 to TRBJ2-7; D unresolved. CDR3 length equals 14 residues. The V gene's germline CDR1 is SGHKS and CDR2 YYEKEE (reference sequence). V dropped 4 bases and J dropped 3 bases, with 14 bases sitting between them. The CDR3 is CASSDVPNGYEQYF. The CDR3, as DNA: TGTGCCAGCAGCGATGTCCCGAACGGCTACGAGCAGTACTTC.

This clone came up once. V and J are TRBV7-9 and TRBJ2-1; 10 bases are shared with TRBD2. Per the germline V gene, CDR1 is SEHNR and CDR2 is FQNEAQ (reference sequence). CDR3 length: 13 amino acids. The V segment lost 7 bases and the J segment 9 bases; nucleotides outside the gene matches: 6. The CDR3: CASTPSGGVEQFF. The CDR3 DNA follows: TGTGCCAGCACCCCTAGCGGGGGCGTTGAGCAGTTCTTC.

The gene calls are TRBV24-1 and TRBJ1-2; 12 nucleotides line up with TRBD1. Trimming removed 4 bases from V and 8 bases from J; junction bases left unmatched: 10. The CDR3 covers 16 residues. Germline V gene sequence: CDR1 KGHDR, CDR2 SFDVKD. The CDR3 nucleotides read TGTGCCACCAGTGAGGAGGGACAGGGGGCCCAGCGAGGCTACACCTTC. This encodes CATSEEGQGAQRGYTF.

The chain uses TRBV2 and TRBJ2-7; D is perhaps TRBD1 (6 bases). Germline assignment: CDR1 SNHLY and CDR2 FYNNEI. V was pared by 5 bases and J by 1 base, with 12 bases between. This CDR3 is 14 amino acids long. CDR3 bases: TGTGCCAGCAGTCGAGACAGGAGTTCCTACGAGCAGTACTTC. Translating gives CASSRDRSSYEQYF.

The rearrangement links TRBV7-9 to TRBJ1-2; no reliable D call. V lost 3 bases and J 2 bases, leaving 7 bases between the germline ends. The germline V gene encodes CDR1 SEHNR and CDR2 FQNEAQ (reference sequence). This CDR3 region has 13 residues. The CDR3 nucleotides are TGTGCCAGCAGCTTTGGCAGCAACTATGGCTACACCTTC. This codes for CASSFGSNYGYTF.

The rearrangement uses TRBV12-3 or TRBV12-4 and TRBJ1-2, with D unclear. V dropped 6 bases and J dropped 4 bases, with 12 bases sitting between them. The CDR3 totals 13 residues. Written as DNA, the CDR3 is TGTGCCAGCAGCCCGGAACCCCCCTATGGCTACACCTTC. This translates into CASSPEPPYGYTF.

The J gene is TRBJ2-7, the V gene TRBV5-5, with D uncertain. The germline V gene encodes CDR1 SGHKS and CDR2 YYEKEE (reference sequence). Trimming cost V 4 bases and J 2 bases, with 13 bases left between them. This CDR3 has 14 residues. CDR3 residues: CASSRSSPPYEQYF. The DNA of the CDR3 is TGTGCCAGCAGCCGGAGTTCCCCCCCCTACGAGCAGTACTTC.

The rearrangement links TRBV14 to TRBJ2-6; perhaps TRBD2 as D (6 bases). CDR1 is SGHDN, CDR2 FVKESK, per germline. The CDR3 contains 16 residues. The V end lost 1 base, the J end lost 4 bases, and 11 bases lay between the germline ends. CDR3 region: CASSQVGGTGANVLTF. CDR3 sequence (DNA): TGTGCCAGCAGCCAAGTTGGAGGGACCGGGGCCAACGTCCTGACTTTC.

This sequence joins TRBV5-4 and TRBJ2-1; TRBD2 agrees at 9 bases. The CDR3 spans 15 residues. Germline-derived CDR1 and CDR2 are SGHNT and YYREEE (reference sequence). With V trimmed by 4 bases and J by 0 bases, 2 bases remained unmatched. CDR3 amino acids: CASSTTSGSYNEQFF. In DNA, the CDR3 is TGTGCCAGCAGCACGACTAGCGGCTCCTACAATGAGCAGTTCTTC.

The chain uses TRBV2 and TRBJ2-3, with D perhaps TRBD2 (6 bases). Per germline, CDR1 SNHLY and CDR2 FYNNEI. With 7 bases removed from V and 2 bases from J, the gap between germline ends came to 19 bases. The CDR3 length is 16 residues. The CDR3 region has the DNA TGTGCCAGCACCCCTGGTGGAGGGGAGTTCACAGATACGCAGTATTTT. Translating it yields CASTPGGGEFTDTQYF. Using reference TRBV2 and TRBJ2-3 for the parts outside the CDR3, the full variable domain is EPEVTQTPSHQVTQMGQEVILRCVPISNHLYFYWYRQILGQKVEFLVSFYNNEISEKSEIFDDQFSVERPDGSNFTLKIRSTKLEDSAMYFCASTPGGGEFTDTQYFGPGTRLTVL.